This T cell receptor (beta chain) came from a study of cytomegalovirus exposure and HLA in healthy donors. The PCR had 60 Vbeta and 13 Jbeta primers. Sequencing used immunoSEQ multiplex PCR; TCRdb keeps in-frame clones, though not all of them. The table lists about 96,000 clones, 65% to 80% of them singletons. The CDR3 extends over 13 amino acids. The sequence was collected from a female donor in good health and CMV-seropositive. The V gene is TRBV21-1, the J gene TRBJ1-1. TRBV21-1 is annotated as a pseudogene. The specimen sequenced was PBMCs. This chain's CDR3 is CASSKTVDTEAFF. CDR3 nucleotide sequence: TGTGCCAGCAGCAAAACGGTAGACACTGAAGCTTTCTTT.